These 25 T cell receptor beta chains were all obtained from the same sample, sequenced in a study of shared clonotypes between healthy human individuals. Sequencing used immunoSEQ multiplex PCR; TCRdb keeps in-frame clones, though not all of them. The repertoire includes 2 million to 3 million clones, 93% of them detected once, and around 0.4% sits in the top ten. Specimen: naive CD4+ T cells from PBMCs. This sample's subset: CD45RA+ positively selected. The source is a man aged 18 to 30 in good health. Some clones in this sample may be carry-over from other donors' samples.

This chain's CDR3 is CASSLVHEETQYF. As DNA, the CDR3 is TGTGCCAGCAGCTTAGTTCACGAAGAGACCCAGTACTTC. V usage is TRBV7-2 and J usage is TRBJ2-5; D is uncertain. CDR3 length: 13 residues. Germline CDR1 and CDR2: SGHTA and FQGNSA. V lost 1 base and J 3 bases, leaving 6 bases between the germline ends.

V gene TRBV6-6 combines with J gene TRBJ1-6; D is ambiguous. Trimming left V 5 bases short and J 11 bases short, with 13 bases between. The germline V gene encodes CDR1 MNHNY and CDR2 SVGAGI (reference sequence). The CDR3 loop spans 13 amino acids. The CDR3 bases are TGTGCCAGCAGTCCTCTCGGGATTACACCCCTCCACTTT. It codes for CASSPLGITPLHF.

The V and J genes are TRBV6-5 and TRBJ1-2; no reliable D call. V lost 4 bases and J lost 13, with 19 bases in between. Germline V gives CDR1 MNHEY, CDR2 SVGAGI. The CDR3 extends over 13 amino acids. The CDR3 sequence is CASSSTGPVFLTF. CDR3 DNA sequence: TGTGCCAGCAGTTCCACCGGACCCGTTTTCCTCACCTTC.

The chain couples TRBV7-9 to TRBJ2-7; 7 bases agree with TRBD1. Trimming cost V 2 bases and J 2 bases; bases outside gene matches: 6. Germline assignment: CDR1 SEHNR and CDR2 FQNEAQ (reference sequence). The CDR3 is made up of 15 amino acids. The CDR3 bases are TGTGCCAGCAGCTTACGACAGGGCAGGACCTACGAGCAGTACTTC. It specifies CASSLRQGRTYEQYF. The full variable domain, its missing parts supplied by reference TRBV7-9 and TRBJ2-7, is DTGVSQNPRHKITKRGQNVTFRCDPISEHNRLYWYRQTLGQGPEFLTYFQNEAQLEKSRLLSDRFSAERPKGSFSTLEIQRTEQGDSAMYLCASSLRQGRTYEQYFGPGTRLTVT.

The rearrangement joins TRBV19 to TRBJ2-2; 11 nucleotides agree with TRBD2. This CDR3 is 17 amino acids long. J gave up 4 bases and V 7 bases, and 11 bases lay outside the gene matches. Germline V lookup: CDR1 LNHDA, CDR2 SQIVND (reference sequence). CDR3 region: CASNSFSGRVGTGELFF. CDR3 nucleotide sequence: TGTGCCAGTAACTCCTTTAGCGGGAGGGTGGGCACCGGGGAGCTGTTTTTT.

This chain connects TRBV7-3 to TRBJ1-1, with 9 bases that match TRBD1. This CDR3 contains 15 residues. V shed 5 bases and J 6 bases; nucleotides not matched to a gene: 10. CDR1 is SGHTA and CDR2 is FQGTGA in the germline V gene. For the CDR3, the DNA is TGTGCCAGCAGCCCTGGGACAGGGTATCGTGCTGAAGCTTTCTTT. Translated, it gives CASSPGTGYRAEAFF.

The V call is TRBV19, the J call TRBJ1-1, with a weak D call TRBD1 (5 bases). CDR3 length: 16 residues. The V gene's germline CDR1 is LNHDA and CDR2 SQIVND (reference sequence). V dropped 5 bases and J dropped 3 bases, with 19 bases sitting between them. The CDR3 DNA is TGTGCCAGTAGTTCCAGGGCCCTCAGGCCAGACACTGAAGCTTTCTTT. Its protein is CASSSRALRPDTEAFF.

The rearrangement uses TRBV19 and TRBJ1-1, with D possibly TRBD1 on 5 matching bases. V was trimmed by 6 bases and J by 8 bases, leaving 13 bases between them. This CDR3 region has 12 residues. Germline CDR1 reads LNHDA; CDR2 reads SQIVND (reference sequence). The CDR3 sequence: CASRDSLTEAFF. CDR3 sequence (DNA): TGTGCCAGTAGAGACAGTCTAACCGAAGCTTTCTTT.

The chain joins TRBV10-2 to TRBJ2-7, with 9 bases that match TRBD2. The CDR3 length is 14 residues. Per germline, CDR1 WSHSY and CDR2 SAAADI. V gave up 6 bases and J gave up 0 bases; unmatched junction bases: 3. CDR3 DNA: TGCGCCAGCAGGTATAGCGGGAGCTCCTACGAGCAGTACTTC. It yields the protein CASRYSGSSYEQYF.

The V call is TRBV5-1, the J call TRBJ2-4; TRBD2 agrees at 8 bases. From germline, CDR1 is SGHRS and CDR2 YFSETQ. V trimming: 0 bases; J trimming: 0 bases; junction bases outside the gene matches: 8. The CDR3 consists of 18 residues. CDR3 sequence reads: CASSLGPGLGIAKNIQYF. The DNA for the CDR3 is TGCGCCAGCAGCTTGGGGCCGGGACTAGGGATAGCCAAAAACATTCAGTACTTC.

The chain combines TRBV11-1 with TRBJ1-2, with TRBD1 matching 7 bases. Germline CDR1 reads SGHAT; CDR2 reads FQDESV (reference sequence). V shed 5 bases, J shed 8 bases, and the junction held 14 bases outside the gene matches. The CDR3 runs 15 residues. The CDR3 here is CASSQPKTGLSGYTF. The CDR3 nucleotides read TGTGCCAGCAGCCAACCGAAGACAGGGCTCTCGGGCTACACCTTC.

J is TRBJ2-2 and V is TRBV25-1; TRBD1 agrees at 7 bases. The CDR3 runs 16 residues. V dropped 4 bases and J dropped 4; count of bases not matched to a gene: 9. CDR1 is MGHDK, CDR2 SYGVNS, per germline. The CDR3: CASSGDSLLTTGELFF. CDR3 sequence (DNA): TGTGCCAGCAGTGGGGACAGCTTGTTGACCACCGGGGAGCTGTTTTTT.

This clone was detected a few times. The J gene is TRBJ1-1, the V gene TRBV25-1; D possibly corresponds to TRBD1 (5 bases). V lost 1 base to trimming and J lost 5 bases, with 17 bases between them. Germline values: CDR1 MGHDK, CDR2 SYGVNS. CDR3 length equals 16 residues. The CDR3 spells CASSEFTVGGTTEAFF. CDR3 coding DNA: TGTGCCAGCAGTGAATTTACCGTCGGGGGAACTACTGAAGCTTTCTTT.

The chain carries TRBV2 and TRBJ2-5, with 9 bases lining up with TRBD2. CDR3 length: 14 amino acids. The ends lost 4 bases at V and 4 bases at J; junction bases unmatched: 4. Germline loops: CDR1 SNHLY, CDR2 FYNNEI. CDR3: CASSADSGRETQYF. The CDR3 nucleotides are TGTGCCAGCAGTGCGGATAGCGGGAGAGAGACCCAGTACTTC.

This chain uses TRBV5-4 with TRBJ2-5; a possible D gene is TRBD2 (7 bases). CDR1 and CDR2 from the germline V gene are SGHNT and YYREEE (reference sequence). V gave up 4 bases and J gave up 2 bases, with 15 bases separating them. This CDR3 contains 15 residues. In nucleotides, the CDR3 is TGTGCCAGCAGCAGGGGGGGACAAATTCAAGAGACCCAGTACTTC. It translates to CASSRGGQIQETQYF.

The chain uses TRBV2 and TRBJ2-5; either TRBD1 or TRBD2 may supply D (5 bases each). Trimming took off 6 bases at V and 5 bases at J, with 16 bases between the two ends. CDR1 and CDR2 (germline): SNHLY, FYNNEI. This CDR3 has 14 amino acids. The CDR3 DNA reads TGTGCCAGCAGACGGGGCAGACCCGGCGAGACCCAGTACTTC. It codes for CASRRGRPGETQYF.

The CDR3 is CASSLWISGQETQYF. For the CDR3, the DNA is TGTGCCAGCAGCCTATGGATCAGCGGGCAAGAGACCCAGTACTTC. This sequence joins TRBV7-2 and TRBJ2-5; the D gene is possibly TRBD2 (6 bases). From germline, CDR1 is SGHTA and CDR2 FQGNSA. The CDR3 runs to 15 residues. V lost 5 bases and J lost 2, with 15 bases in between.

The sample holds a few counts of this clone. Other nucleotide sequences from this sample produce the same CDR3. The CDR3 coding sequence is TGTGCTAGTGGCCGACAGGGAGGGACTGAAGCTTTCTTT. Translated, it gives CASGRQGGTEAFF. The rearrangement uses TRBV12-5 and TRBJ1-1; 7 positions agree with TRBD1. CDR3 length: 13 residues. CDR1 is LGHNT and CDR2 is FRNRAP in the germline V gene. The V and J ends lost 6 bases and 5 bases, in that order; junction bases with no gene match: 6. Full variable domain (outside the CDR3, taken from reference TRBV12-5 and TRBJ1-1): DARVTQTPRHKVTEMGQEVTMRCQPILGHNTVFWYRQTMMQGLELLAYFRNRAPLDDSGMPKDRFSAEMPDATLATLKIQPSEPRDSAVYFCASGRQGGTEAFFGQGTRLTVV.

This chain connects TRBV5-4 to TRBJ1-3; D not certain. The CDR3 spans 16 residues. V lost 6 bases to trimming and J lost 0 bases, with 16 bases between them. Germline CDR1 SGHNT, CDR2 YYREEE (reference sequence). The CDR3 coding sequence is TGTGCCAGCACCGCTTCCCCAGCCGCCTCTGGAAACACCATATATTTT. Translation: CASTASPAASGNTIYF.

This chain uses TRBV5-1 with TRBJ2-6; D is unclear. The V end lost 0 bases, the J end lost 2 bases, and 18 bases lay between the germline ends. The CDR3 contains 19 residues. Germline V gene data show CDR1 as SGHRS and CDR2 as YFSETQ. The CDR3, as DNA: TGCGCCAGCAGCTTGGTTTTCGTCGGCCGGGTGGCTGGGGCCAACGTCCTGACTTTC. Protein product: CASSLVFVGRVAGANVLTF.

The rearrangement uses TRBV6-6 and TRBJ2-7; 7 nucleotides match TRBD1. The V and J ends lost 8 bases and 1 base, in that order; junction bases with no gene match: 2. Germline V gene lookup returns CDR1 MNHNY and CDR2 SVGAGI (reference sequence). The CDR3 runs to 12 residues. For the CDR3, the DNA is TGTGCCAGCTACAGGGGTTCCTACGAGCAGTACTTC. It is translated as CASYRGSYEQYF.

V usage is TRBV5-1 and J usage is TRBJ2-5, with a possible D match to TRBD1 (5 bases). V shed 4 bases and J shed 2 bases, with 15 bases lying between them. The CDR3 runs to 15 residues. Germline V gene data show CDR1 as SGHRS and CDR2 as YFSETQ. The CDR3 coding sequence is TGCGCCAGCAGCACGACAGCTTCGGCTCAAGAGACCCAGTACTTC. Encoded protein: CASSTTASAQETQYF.

The gene calls are TRBV5-1 and TRBJ2-7; weak D call: TRBD2 (7 bases). The CDR3 length is 17 residues. CDR1 is SGHRS, CDR2 YFSETQ, per germline. V was shortened by 0 bases and J by 6 bases, with 22 bases between the two germline ends. CDR3 bases: TGCGCCAGCAGCTTGGTCCCGGCTAGCGGATTAGGGGGCGAGCAGTACTTC. It translates to CASSLVPASGLGGEQYF.

For this clone: Other DNA sequences in this specimen translate into the identical CDR3. The J gene is TRBJ2-5, the V gene TRBV5-1; 7 bases are a match to TRBD1. The J segment lost 3 bases and the V segment lost 3 bases, leaving 8 bases of the junction unmatched. Germline CDR1 and CDR2: SGHRS and YFSETQ. This CDR3 region has 15 residues. CDR3 sequence reads: CASSSAGTEEETQYF. The CDR3 nucleotides read TGCGCCAGCAGCTCAGCCGGGACAGAAGAAGAGACCCAGTACTTC.

This clone appeared a single time. This rearrangement joins TRBV5-1 to TRBJ2-5, with TRBD1 matching 8 bases. Germline CDR1 SGHRS, CDR2 YFSETQ. The CDR3 contains 20 residues. After removal of 3 bases from V and 2 bases from J, the junction contained 21 bases not matched to a gene. The CDR3 spells CASSWPRPELGTGLQETQYF. The CDR3 DNA sequence: TGCGCCAGCAGCTGGCCCAGACCAGAACTCGGGACAGGTCTACAAGAGACCCAGTACTTC.